This T cell receptor beta chain emerged from a study of blood T cell repertoires in COVID-19 (dated by TCRdb to 2020 to 2021). For context, the study as a whole: Samples from collaborators originated in the United States, Italy and Spain and spanned both the acute and convalescent phases of COVID-19. Where available, HLA class I and class II types were taken from metadata supplied by the sample provider and were not determined by assay-based typing. Subjects who had been exposed to COVID-19, were actively infected with it, or had recovered from it provided the deeply sampled blood TCRbeta repertoires that made up the dataset. A de-identified subject ID, COVID-19 status, age in years and sex were almost always included in the sample metadata. The repertoires were made available in a free public database intended to serve as a resource for research on the immune response to SARS-CoV-2. The samples were drawn from two sources: the first 160 participants of the ongoing ImmuneRACE study, and fewer than 1,500 subjects contributed by 6 global collaborators. The material from the prospective study consisted of cDNA or gDNA derived from T cells, B-cell-depleted T cells, or PBMCs. Points the paper makes about the study in general: The amount of clinical and demographic metadata varied by source and participant and was provided uncurated.

Remarks on this clone: The clone's antigen remains unknown. Nothing much larger sits one base from this clone, and base qualities are not available.

Whole blood was collected in K2EDTA tubes by collaborating institutions according to the institutions' own protocols. For TCRbeta analysis, collaborators shipped samples in one of three forms: frozen whole blood, isolated PBMCs, or DNA extracted from either of those sample types. TCRbeta CDR3 regions were amplified from genomic DNA by means of the immunoSEQ Assay, a bias-controlled multiplex PCR. Per the authors' processing: Nucleated cell counts per sample were estimated from amplification of reference gene primers within the assay. To quantify the absolute abundance of each unique TCRbeta CDR3 rearrangement, sequence reads were collapsed and filtered. For each sample, productive Simpson clonality was calculated as the square root of Simpson's diversity index across productive rearrangements. The source is immuneACCESS, and TCRdb retained only in-frame sequences with V and J called. Part of the clones is not carried over; for the studies checked, unresolved V genes explain less than half of this, and the remainder is unexplained. V, J and clone size are taken as reported in that table, and D and trimming were inferred from the DNA itself. The sample table records more than 200,000 clones; around nine tenths of these occur just once. The top ten clones comprise around 0.72% of the sample.

The CDR3 runs 13 residues from the cysteine to the phenylalanine. Solely the CDR3 DNA is kept, with 39 bases framed from the first base. V is reduced by 3 bases and J by 7 bases, leaving a spacing of 7 bases between them. The receptor's source is a man aged 40-50 years with acute or convalescent COVID-19. The chain joins TRBV12-3 or TRBV12-4 to TRBJ1-6, with the D gene not confidently named. The sequenced sample consisted of peripheral blood. CDR3 protein: CASSLYENSPLHF. The sequence in DNA is TGTGCCAGCAGTTTGTATGAGAATTCACCCCTCCACTTT.